This passage covers 12 T cell receptor beta chains from one sample sequenced in a study of neurological immune-mediated disorders. TCRdb fed the 5' RACE reads into MiXCR, producing one record per CDR3 protein. The sample lists some 50,000 distinct CDR3 sequences; about 26% were seen once. The sequencing input was PBMCs. All receptors come from a woman in her 70s in good health.

The sample holds many counts of this clonotype. The chain recombines TRBV5-6 with TRBJ2-1; 13 bases line up with TRBD2. The ends lost 3 bases at V and 6 bases at J; junction bases unmatched: 12. Per germline, CDR1 SGHDT and CDR2 YYEEEE. This CDR3 is 18 amino acids long. The chain's CDR3 is CASSSGLAGALRGNEQFF. CDR3 bases: TGTGCCAGCAGCTCTGGACTAGCGGGAGCCTTGCGAGGCAATGAGCAGTTCTTC.

There are many counts of this clonotype. CDR3 sequence (DNA): TGCGCCAGCAGCCCCATGACAGTCCAAGAGACCCAGTACTTC. Amino acid sequence: CASSPMTVQETQYF. V is TRBV5-1 and J is TRBJ2-5; D is perhaps TRBD1 (5 bases). In germline, CDR1 is SGHRS, CDR2 YFSETQ. The CDR3 consists of 14 residues. Trimming cost V 4 bases and J 1 base, with 11 bases left between them.

This clonotype was recorded at least ten times. This chain uses TRBV12-3 or TRBV12-4 with TRBJ1-4; TRBD1 is a possible D gene (5 bases). Trimming shortened V by 2 bases and J by 7 bases, and 11 bases separated the two germline ends. CDR3 length equals 14 residues. The chain's CDR3 is CASSLMGTSEKLFF. DNA for the CDR3: TGTGCCAGCAGTTTAATGGGGACGAGTGAAAAACTGTTTTTT.

This clonotype came up a few times. The chain joins TRBV7-2 to TRBJ2-7, with a weak D call TRBD2 (6 bases). Germline CDR1 SGHTA, CDR2 FQGNSA. The V end lost 5 bases, the J end lost 0 bases, and 14 bases lay between the germline ends. The CDR3 has 15 amino acids. The CDR3 spells CASSRDSGSSYEQYF. The CDR3 DNA reads as TGTGCCAGCAGCCGGGACTCCGGGAGCTCCTACGAGCAGTACTTC. Supplemented by reference TRBV7-2 and TRBJ2-7, the full variable domain reads GAGVSQSPSNKVTEKGKDVELRCDPISGHTALYWYRQSLGQGLEFLIYFQGNSAPDKSGLPSDRFSAERTGGSVSTLTIQRTQQEDSAVYLCASSRDSGSSYEQYFGPGTRLTVT.

This clonotype was observed many times. The V and J genes are TRBV6-2 or TRBV6-3 and TRBJ2-3; 13 positions agree with TRBD2. J gave up 5 bases and V 5 bases, and 4 bases lay outside the gene matches. This CDR3 is built from 15 residues. CDR1 and CDR2 (germline): MNHEY, SVGEGT. CDR3 region: CASSPRLAGGDTQYF. The CDR3 bases are TGTGCCAGCAGTCCTCGACTAGCGGGAGGAGATACGCAGTATTTT.

J is TRBJ1-1 and V is TRBV10-3, with a tentative D call TRBD1 (5 bases). V lost 0 bases, J lost 5 bases, and 10 bases lay in between. The CDR3 has 14 amino acids. CDR1 is ENHRY and CDR2 is SYGVKD in the germline V gene. The CDR3 protein is CAISESGGTTEAFF. The CDR3 DNA sequence: TGTGCCATCAGTGAGTCTGGGGGAACGACTGAAGCTTTCTTT.

This clonotype was seen ten or more times. The chain carries TRBV10-3 and TRBJ2-1; no clear D gene. CDR1 is ENHRY and CDR2 is SYGVKD in the germline V gene. Trimming took off 4 bases at V and 7 bases at J, with 11 bases between the two ends. The CDR3 contains 13 residues. The CDR3 reads CAISGWARNEQFF. In nucleotides, the CDR3 is TGTGCCATCAGTGGGTGGGCAAGGAATGAGCAGTTCTTC.

This clonotype was found many times. V and J are TRBV20-1 and TRBJ2-5; D remains unclear. The CDR3 covers 13 residues. In germline, CDR1 is DFQATT, CDR2 SNEGSKA (reference sequence). Trimming cost V 0 bases and J 3 bases, with 8 bases left between them. This CDR3 reads CSARDMGKETQYF. In DNA form, the CDR3 reads TGCAGTGCTAGAGATATGGGTAAAGAGACCCAGTACTTC.

The table lists this clonotype with many counts. V gene TRBV7-9 combines with J gene TRBJ2-7, with TRBD1 matching over 9 bases. Unmatched junction bases numbered 7, after V lost 5 bases and J lost 2 bases. Germline lookup yields CDR1 SEHNR and CDR2 FQNEAQ (reference sequence). The CDR3 consists of 15 residues. The CDR3 DNA sequence: TGTGCCAGCAGCACATGGGACAGGGCGACCTACGAGCAGTACTTC. It translates to CASSTWDRATYEQYF.

This clonotype was observed many times. The chain recombines TRBV7-9 with TRBJ2-2; D unclear. The V end lost 3 bases, the J end lost 6 bases, and 14 bases lay between the germline ends. CDR3 size: 15 residues. The germline CDR1 and CDR2 sequences are SEHNR and FQNEAQ (reference sequence). CDR3 sequence reads: CASSFGRTEAGELFF. Written as DNA, the CDR3 is TGTGCCAGCAGCTTCGGCCGGACCGAAGCCGGGGAGCTGTTTTTT.

This clonotype came up many times. The DNA for the CDR3 is TGCAGCGTTGGAGGGAGCTCCTACAATGAGCAGTTCTTC. This gives the protein CSVGGSSYNEQFF. The chain joins TRBV29-1 to TRBJ2-1; D possibly corresponds to TRBD2 (5 bases). This CDR3 has 13 residues. CDR1 and CDR2 from the germline V gene are SQVTM and ANQGSEA. Deletions cut 4 bases from V and 0 bases from J, with 7 bases between.

This clonotype was picked up many times. The chain carries TRBV4-2 and TRBJ1-2; 11 nucleotides agree with TRBD1. With 10 bases clipped from V and 4 bases from J, the junction kept 5 bases outside the gene matches. From germline, CDR1 is LGHNA and CDR2 YNFKEQ. The CDR3 is 13 residues long. DNA for the CDR3: TGTGCCACAGGACAGGGGGCTTTCTATGGCTACACCTTC. Translation: CATGQGAFYGYTF.